Listed below are T cell receptor beta chains from one sample, sequenced in a study of shared clonotypes between healthy human individuals. Profiling relied on immunoSEQ multiplex PCR, and the TCRdb table lists in-frame clones only, not all of them. The sample includes 2 million to 3 million clones, 93% seen only once; the top ten take 0.36%. Sequences were obtained from naive CD4+ T cells from PBMCs. Receptors originate from a man between 18 and 35 years old in good health. Some clones in this sample may be carry-over from other donors' samples. The CDR3 runs from the conserved cysteine through the conserved F or W. A D gene is named only where the DNA matches it firmly. Size values are once, few and many counts, or a class for expanded clones, and some rows have none.

d_gene | abundance | j_gene | v_gene | CDR3aa | CDR3nt
. | . | TRBJ1-4 | TRBV6-1 | CASFLGVGEKLFF | TGTGCCAGCTTTCTGGGGGTGGGGGAAAAACTGTTTTTT
TRBD2 | . | TRBJ2-1 | TRBV28 | CASSFIRAGVDEQFF | TGTGCCAGCAGTTTTATCCGGGCGGGAGTGGATGAGCAGTTCTTC
TRBD1 | . | TRBJ2-3 | TRBV2 | CASSENRGWGDTQYF | TGTGCCAGCAGTGAAAACAGGGGGTGGGGAGATACGCAGTATTTT
TRBD1 | once | TRBJ1-2 | TRBV5-1 | CASSPGTGEGYTF | TGCGCCAGCAGCCCCGGGACAGGGGAGGGCTACACCTTC
TRBD1 | . | TRBJ2-7 | TRBV19 | CASSIWAGQAYEQYF | TGTGCCAGTAGTATATGGGCGGGACAGGCATACGAGCAGTACTTC
. | . | TRBJ2-7 | TRBV11-2 | CASSLVVLAGTYEQYF | TGTGCCAGCAGCTTAGTTGTGTTGGCGGGTACTTACGAGCAGTACTTC
TRBD1 | . | TRBJ2-7 | TRBV11-2 | CASSPNLGDRGDEQYF | TGTGCCAGCAGTCCGAATTTGGGGGACAGGGGCGACGAGCAGTACTTC
. | . | TRBJ2-7 | TRBV5-1 | CASSLSGYSQYF | TGCGCCAGCAGCTTGTCCGGGTACTCGCAGTACTTC
TRBD2 | . | TRBJ2-3 | TRBV6-6 | CASRDRLRELGDTQYF | TGTGCCAGCAGGGACCGGTTGCGGGAGTTGGGAGATACGCAGTATTTT
TRBD1 | . | TRBJ1-1 | TRBV6-1 | CASAGTGFTEAFF | TGTGCCAGCGCGGGGACAGGGTTCACTGAAGCTTTCTTT
TRBD1 | . | TRBJ1-2 | TRBV6-4 | CASSAGQGGGYTF | TGTGCCAGCAGTGCGGGACAGGGTGGTGGCTACACCTTC
. | . | TRBJ1-4 | TRBV2 | CASSVGLSHEKLFF | TGTGCCAGCAGTGTGGGTCTCAGTCATGAAAAACTGTTTTTT
. | . | TRBJ1-2 | TRBV7-8 | CASSLSRERGYTF | TGTGCCAGCAGCTTAAGCAGGGAGAGAGGCTACACCTTC
. | . | TRBJ1-2 | TRBV28 | CASTPVGSGIKGYTF | TGTGCCAGCACCCCCGTTGGGTCAGGGATAAAGGGCTACACCTTC
. | . | TRBJ2-7 | TRBV28 | CASSRTVGGYYEQYF | TGTGCCAGCAGCCGGACTGTAGGAGGATACTACGAGCAGTACTTC
. | . | TRBJ2-1 | TRBV27 | CASSFGGGVREQFF | TGTGCCAGCAGTTTCGGAGGAGGGGTCCGTGAGCAGTTCTTC
. | . | TRBJ2-7 | TRBV6-5 | CASSYRDRFYEQYF | TGTGCCAGCAGTTACCGGGACCGATTCTACGAGCAGTACTTC
TRBD2 | . | TRBJ2-2 | TRBV7-3 | CASGSTGGAHSGTGELFF | TGTGCCAGCGGATCAACCGGGGGGGCCCACTCTGGGACCGGGGAGCTGTTTTTT
. | . | TRBJ2-7 | TRBV10-2 | CASSDSTGSYEQYF | TGCGCCAGCAGTGACTCGACAGGCTCCTACGAGCAGTACTTC
. | . | TRBJ1-5 | TRBV6-6 | CARCWDSNQPQHF | TGTGCCCGGTGTTGGGACAGCAATCAGCCCCAGCATTTT
. | . | TRBJ1-2 | TRBV5-4 | CASSPRGGWRGYTF | TGTGCCAGCAGCCCAAGGGGGGGTTGGCGTGGCTACACCTTC
TRBD2 | . | TRBJ2-7 | TRBV19 | CASRVAGSSYEQYF | TGTGCCAGTAGGGTAGCGGGAAGCTCCTACGAGCAGTACTTC
. | . | TRBJ2-2 | TRBV4-3 | CASSQGRMNTGELFF | TGCGCCAGCAGCCAAGGAAGGATGAACACCGGGGAGCTGTTTTTT
. | . | TRBJ2-3 | TRBV2 | CASKKRSQTLFTASTDTQYF | TGTGCCAGCAAAAAAAGAAGTCAAACTCTTTTTACCGCTAGCACAGATACGCAGTATTTT
. | . | TRBJ1-5 | TRBV2 | CASSEVVGYPRPQHF | TGTGCCAGCAGTGAGGTTGTCGGGTACCCGCGGCCCCAGCATTTT
TRBD1 | . | TRBJ2-3 | TRBV5-1 | CASSLGWISIGDSPSPDTQYF | TGCGCCAGCAGCTTGGGATGGATTAGTATTGGGGACAGTCCATCCCCCGATACGCAGTATTTT
. | . | TRBJ1-1 | TRBV6-1 | CASSGTAGWDTEAFF | TGTGCCAGCAGTGGAACAGCGGGATGGGACACTGAAGCTTTCTTT
. | . | TRBJ1-2 | TRBV18 | CASSPGGEGYGYTF | TGTGCCAGCTCACCAGGCGGGGAAGGCTATGGCTACACCTTC
TRBD2 | . | TRBJ2-5 | TRBV5-1 | CASTLAGVLQETQYF | TGCGCCAGCACTCTAGCGGGAGTCTTGCAAGAGACCCAGTACTTC
TRBD2 | . | TRBJ2-1 | TRBV11-2 | CASSGRLAGLTYNEQFF | TGTGCCAGCAGCGGACGACTAGCGGGTCTTACCTACAATGAGCAGTTCTTC
. | . | TRBJ2-7 | TRBV28 | CASRRTGSHEQYF | TGTGCCAGCAGACGAACAGGGAGCCACGAGCAGTACTTC
. | . | TRBJ1-3 | TRBV19 | CAIRGSSGNTIYF | TGTGCCATTAGAGGGAGCTCTGGAAACACCATATATTTT
TRBD1 | once | TRBJ2-7 | TRBV2 | CASSEGGTGLEQYF | TGTGCCAGCAGTGAAGGGGGGACAGGGCTAGAGCAGTACTTC
. | . | TRBJ2-5 | TRBV5-1 | CASSLGVSPETQYF | TGCGCCAGCAGCTTGGGCGTCTCCCCAGAGACCCAGTACTTC
TRBD1 | . | TRBJ2-7 | TRBV28 | CASSLDRDYEQYF | TGTGCCAGCAGTCTCGACAGGGATTACGAGCAGTACTTC
. | once | TRBJ1-4 | TRBV2 | CASSRQGLEKLFF | TGTGCCAGCAGCCGCCAGGGGCTAGAAAAACTGTTTTTT
TRBD2 | . | TRBJ2-3 | TRBV28 | CASQVVRGLAGGPTDTQYF | TGTGCCAGCCAAGTGGTGCGGGGACTAGCGGGAGGGCCTACAGATACGCAGTATTTT
. | few | TRBJ2-5 | TRBV5-1 | CASSLVEETQYF | TGCGCCAGCAGCTTGGTGGAAGAGACCCAGTACTTC
. | once | TRBJ2-1 | TRBV19 | CASSISPRGIEQFF | TGTGCCAGTAGTATCAGCCCCCGGGGGATTGAGCAGTTCTTC
. | . | TRBJ2-2 | TRBV7-9 | CASSPGAGRRNTGELFF | TGTGCCAGCAGCCCTGGGGCGGGGCGACGAAACACCGGGGAGCTGTTTTTT
. | once | TRBJ2-7 | TRBV28 | CASSFPLGEQYF | TGTGCCAGCAGTTTCCCCCTAGGCGAGCAGTACTTC
. | few | TRBJ1-2 | TRBV5-6 | CASSRGGDGYTF | TGTGCCAGCAGCAGGGGAGGGGATGGCTACACCTTC
. | . | TRBJ1-1 | TRBV6-5 | CASSYETGGPAEAFF | TGTGCCAGCAGTTACGAGACAGGAGGTCCTGCTGAAGCTTTCTTT
. | . | TRBJ1-4 | TRBV25-1 | CASRDGYPGEKLFF | TGTGCCAGCAGGGACGGATACCCAGGGGAAAAACTGTTTTTT
. | once | TRBJ1-1 | TRBV28 | CASSLVRDREAFF | TGTGCCAGCAGTTTAGTCCGGGACCGTGAAGCTTTCTTT
. | . | TRBJ2-3 | TRBV5-6 | CASSLLGSRTDTQYF | TGTGCCAGCAGCTTGCTGGGTTCCCGCACAGATACGCAGTATTTT
TRBD1 | . | TRBJ1-1 | TRBV18 | CASSPLQGSDTEAFF | TGTGCCAGCTCACCTCTACAGGGGTCCGACACTGAAGCTTTCTTT
. | . | TRBJ2-7 | TRBV7-2 | CASSPTPSYEQYF | TGTGCCAGCAGCCCGACACCCTCCTACGAGCAGTACTTC
TRBD2 | . | TRBJ2-1 | TRBV2 | CASSRLAGAYNEQFF | TGTGCCAGCAGTCGACTAGCGGGAGCCTACAATGAGCAGTTCTTC
. | . | TRBJ2-7 | TRBV6-1 | CASSESSYEQYF | TGTGCCAGCAGTGAAAGCTCCTACGAGCAGTACTTC
. | . | TRBJ2-1 | TRBV19 | CASSITSSLEYNEQFF | TGTGCCAGTAGTATAACGTCCTCCTTAGAGTACAATGAGCAGTTCTTC